The rows below give T cell receptor beta chains drawn from one sample of a study of HIV-infected patients and healthy controls. One entry per CDR3 protein, called by TCRdb with MiXCR from the 5' RACE reads. The repertoire holds around 20,000 distinct CDR3 sequences, about 8.7% seen once, with over 20% in the top ten. Sequencing used blood, obtained during antiretroviral therapy. Receptors were obtained from an adult with HIV infection. CDR3s include the opening cysteine and the closing phenylalanine or tryptophan. D genes are given only for firm matches. A row's size may be missing; if present it is once, few, many or a size class.

j_gene | abundance | d_gene | v_gene | CDR3aa | CDR3nt
TRBJ1-2 | many | TRBD1 | TRBV28 | CASSSGQGRGYTF | TGTGCCAGCAGTTCTGGACAGGGCCGGGGCTACACCTTC
TRBJ2-1 | NA | TRBD2 | TRBV29-1 | CSVERIQREGLNEQFF | TGCAGCGTTGAAAGGATTCAGCGGGAGGGCCTAAATGAGCAGTTCTTC
TRBJ2-6 | few | NA | TRBV9 | CASSGLGAGANVLTF | TGTGCCAGCAGCGGGCTAGGGGCTGGGGCCAACGTCCTGACTTTC
TRBJ1-3 | many | NA | TRBV11-2 | CASTITGSGNTIYF | TGTGCCAGCACCATAACAGGGAGTGGAAACACCATATATTTT
TRBJ2-7 | NA | NA | TRBV20-1 | CSASVGVGHYEQYF | TGCAGTGCTAGTGTGGGGGTGGGCCACTACGAGCAGTACTTC
TRBJ1-2 | many | NA | TRBV7-3 | CASSLRPTPPGDYGYTF | TGTGCCAGCAGCTTAAGGCCGACACCTCCAGGAGACTATGGCTACACCTTC
TRBJ1-1 | many | NA | TRBV18 | CASSTTRGDTEAFF | TGTGCCAGCTCCACAACGAGAGGAGACACTGAAGCTTTCTTT
TRBJ2-6 | many | NA | TRBV5-5 | CASSLGDAGANVLTF | TGTGCCAGCAGCTTGGGGGATGCGGGGGCCAACGTCCTGACTTTC
TRBJ1-4 | many | NA | TRBV5-6 | CASILQGTEGNEKLFF | TGTGCCAGCATTCTACAGGGAACGGAGGGCAATGAAAAACTGTTTTTT
TRBJ1-1 | many | NA | TRBV18 | CASSPNSQGTEAFF | TGTGCCAGCTCACCAAACTCCCAGGGGACTGAAGCTTTCTTT
TRBJ2-7 | few | TRBD2 | TRBV18 | CASSPGLLYEQYF | TGTGCCAGCTCACCGGGACTACTCTACGAGCAGTACTTC
TRBJ2-5 | many | TRBD2 | TRBV5-1 | CASSLKLAGGETQYF | TGCGCCAGCAGCTTGAAGCTGGCGGGGGGAGAGACCCAGTACTTC
TRBJ2-1 | medium-sized | NA | TRBV4-1 | CASSPGARYNEQFF | TGCGCCAGCAGCCCAGGGGCTAGGTACAATGAGCAGTTCTTC
TRBJ2-5 | many | TRBD2 | TRBV7-8 | CASSYGLAGAETQYF | TGTGCCAGCAGCTACGGACTAGCGGGAGCAGAGACCCAGTACTTC
TRBJ2-1 | many | NA | TRBV9 | CASSGRTIHNEQFF | TGTGCCAGCAGCGGGAGGACTATACACAATGAGCAGTTCTTC
TRBJ1-1 | many | NA | TRBV27 | CASSLGENAEAFF | TGTGCCAGCAGTTTAGGGGAGAACGCTGAAGCTTTCTTT
TRBJ2-1 | many | NA | TRBV6-5 | CASSYSRGGAAHNEQFF | TGTGCCAGCAGTTACTCGAGAGGTGGGGCAGCGCACAATGAGCAGTTCTTC
TRBJ2-1 | many | NA | TRBV24-1 | CATSDLTSRNEQFF | TGTGCCACCAGTGATTTGACGAGCCGTAATGAGCAGTTCTTC
TRBJ2-6 | few | NA | TRBV28 | CASSIDDSGANVLTF | TGTGCCAGCAGTATTGATGACTCTGGGGCCAACGTCCTGACTTTC
TRBJ2-2 | many | TRBD2 | TRBV2 | CASSTTSGRTGTGELFF | TGTGCCAGCAGTACGACTAGCGGGAGAACGGGCACCGGGGAGCTGTTTTTT
TRBJ2-1 | many | NA | TRBV7-2 | CASSFLRNEQFF | TGTGCCAGCAGCTTCCTCAGGAATGAGCAGTTCTTC
TRBJ1-1 | many | NA | TRBV12-3/TRBV12-4 | CASSFLVIGEAFF | TGTGCCAGCAGTTTCTTAGTAATAGGTGAAGCTTTCTTT
TRBJ2-3 | many | NA | TRBV21-1 | CASSRDRVTLTSSTDTQYF | TGTGCCAGCAGCCGGGACAGGGTGACACTAACCTCTAGCACAGATACGCAGTATTTT
TRBJ2-3 | NA | TRBD1 | TRBV6-4 | CASSSTGADTQYF | TGTGCCAGCAGTAGTACAGGGGCAGATACGCAGTATTTT
TRBJ2-1 | many | NA | TRBV19 | CASSIYGTGSSSYNEQFF | TGTGCCAGTAGTATATACGGGACCGGGTCGAGCTCCTACAATGAGCAGTTCTTC
TRBJ1-4 | NA | TRBD1 | TRBV5-1 | CASSLAGTGFRATNEKLFF | TGCGCCAGCAGCTTGGCCGGGACAGGCTTCCGTGCAACTAATGAAAAACTGTTTTTT
TRBJ2-1 | many | NA | TRBV11-2 | CASSLAGTRVYNEQFF | TGTGCCAGCAGCTTAGCCGGGACGAGGGTTTACAATGAGCAGTTCTTC
TRBJ1-4 | many | TRBD1 | TRBV5-1 | CASSGTGYNEKLFF | TGCGCCAGCAGCGGGACAGGCTATAATGAAAAACTGTTTTTT
TRBJ2-3 | few | NA | TRBV10-3 | CAISGTPGGAYTDTQYF | TGTGCCATCAGTGGGACCCCAGGAGGGGCTTACACAGATACGCAGTATTTT
TRBJ2-7 | many | TRBD1 | TRBV28 | CASSLWEPGGELEQYF | TGTGCCAGCAGTTTATGGGAGCCAGGGGGAGAGCTCGAGCAGTACTTC
TRBJ1-2 | many | NA | TRBV5-1 | CASSGNYGYTF | TGCGCCAGCAGCGGAAACTATGGCTACACCTTC
TRBJ2-5 | many | TRBD2 | TRBV24-1 | CATSDSAASGGAGETQYF | TGTGCCACCAGTGACTCAGCCGCCAGCGGGGGGGCTGGAGAGACCCAGTACTTC
TRBJ2-5 | many | TRBD2 | TRBV12-3/TRBV12-4 | CASSLTRRGFQETQYF | TGTGCCAGCAGTCTTACTAGGCGGGGGTTCCAAGAGACCCAGTACTTC
TRBJ2-1 | once | NA | TRBV7-8 | CASTPWTSSYNEQFF | TGTGCCAGCACCCCCTGGACGAGCTCCTACAATGAGCAGTTCTTC
TRBJ2-5 | many | NA | TRBV2 | CASRKVRRSGGETQYF | TGTGCCAGCAGGAAAGTGCGGCGGTCAGGAGGGGAGACCCAGTACTTC
TRBJ1-1 | many | NA | TRBV19 | CASSSGPFTEAFF | TGTGCCAGTAGTTCTGGACCGTTCACTGAAGCTTTCTTT
TRBJ2-1 | NA | NA | TRBV4-2 | CASSQEMGGAYNEQFF | TGTGCCAGCAGCCAAGAGATGGGGGGCGCCTACAATGAGCAGTTCTTC
TRBJ2-1 | NA | NA | TRBV5-1 | CASSLSGTAYNEQFF | TGCGCCAGCAGCTTATCGGGGACCGCCTACAATGAGCAGTTCTTC
TRBJ2-3 | medium-sized | TRBD2 | TRBV12-3/TRBV12-4 | CASSSPGLGYTDTQYF | TGTGCCAGCAGTTCTCCGGGACTAGGGTACACAGATACGCAGTATTTT
TRBJ2-5 | many | NA | TRBV9 | CASSVGLVYETQYF | TGTGCCAGCAGCGTAGGACTAGTCTACGAGACCCAGTACTTC